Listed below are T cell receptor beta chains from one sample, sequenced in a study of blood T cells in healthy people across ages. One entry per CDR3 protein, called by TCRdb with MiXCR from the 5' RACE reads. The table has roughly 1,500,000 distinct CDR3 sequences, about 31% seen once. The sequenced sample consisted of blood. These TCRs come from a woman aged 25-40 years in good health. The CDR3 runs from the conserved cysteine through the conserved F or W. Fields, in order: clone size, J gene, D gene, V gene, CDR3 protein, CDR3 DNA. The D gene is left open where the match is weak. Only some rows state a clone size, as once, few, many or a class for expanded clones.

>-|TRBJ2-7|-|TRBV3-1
CASSQIGREGQYF
TGTGCCAGCAGCCAAATTGGCAGAGAAGGTCAGTACTTC
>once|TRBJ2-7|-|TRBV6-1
CASSEGGQGGYEQYF
TGTGCCAGCAGTGAAGGCGGCCAGGGGGGTTACGAGCAGTACTTC
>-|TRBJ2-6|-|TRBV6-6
CASSISSAGSGANVRTF
TGTGCCAGCAGTATCTCCTCAGCAGGGTCTGGGGCCAACGTCCGGACTTTC
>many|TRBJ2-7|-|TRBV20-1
CSARDSASSYEQYF
TGCAGTGCTAGAGATTCGGCTAGCTCCTACGAGCAGTACTTC
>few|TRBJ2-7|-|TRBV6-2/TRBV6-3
CASSYGGYPYEQYF
TGTGCCAGCAGTTACGGCGGCTACCCCTACGAGCAGTACTTC
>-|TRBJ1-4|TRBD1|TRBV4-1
CASSPRDRAEKLFF
TGCGCCAGCAGCCCCCGGGACAGGGCTGAAAAACTGTTTTTT
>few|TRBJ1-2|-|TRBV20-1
CSARVEGSGGYTF
TGCAGTGCTAGGGTTGAGGGGTCGGGTGGCTACACCTTC
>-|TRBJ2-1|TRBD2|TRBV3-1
CASSQDPSGRAWAYNEQFF
TGTGCCAGCAGCCAAGATCCTAGCGGGAGGGCCTGGGCCTACAATGAGCAGTTCTTC
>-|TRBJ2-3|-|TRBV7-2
CANSLPGTDTQYF
TGCGCCAACAGCTTACCCGGGACAGATACGCAGTATTTT
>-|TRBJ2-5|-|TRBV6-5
CASSYGRFGRTAQETQYF
TGTGCCAGCAGTTACGGTCGGTTTGGTAGGACAGCACAAGAGACCCAGTACTTC
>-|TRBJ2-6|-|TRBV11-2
CASSFDGANVLTF
TGTGCCAGCTCGTTCGATGGGGCCAACGTCCTGACTTTC